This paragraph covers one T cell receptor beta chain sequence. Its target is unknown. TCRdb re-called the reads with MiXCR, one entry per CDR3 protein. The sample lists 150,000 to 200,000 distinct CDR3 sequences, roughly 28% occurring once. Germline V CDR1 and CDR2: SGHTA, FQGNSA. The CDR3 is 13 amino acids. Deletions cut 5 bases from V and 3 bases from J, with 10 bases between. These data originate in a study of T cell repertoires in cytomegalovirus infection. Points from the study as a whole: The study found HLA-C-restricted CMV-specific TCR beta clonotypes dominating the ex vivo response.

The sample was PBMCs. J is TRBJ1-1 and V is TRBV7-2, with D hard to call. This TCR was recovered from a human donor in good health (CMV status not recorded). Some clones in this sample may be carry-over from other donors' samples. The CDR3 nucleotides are TGTGCCAGCAGCCTCAGTTTGGACACTGAAGCTTTCTTT. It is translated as CASSLSLDTEAFF.